This T cell receptor (beta chain) was found in a study of blood T cell repertoires in COVID-19. For the study at large: The United States, Italy and Spain were the sources of the acute and convalescent COVID-19 samples. The cDNA or gDNA used as material had been derived from T cells, B-cell-depleted T cells, or PBMCs.

The CDR3 consists of 14 residues. Trimming cost V 0 bases and J 4 bases; bases outside gene matches: 0. Germline lookup yields CDR1 SGDLS and CDR2 YYNGEE. Authors' processing steps: Amplification of reference gene primers was used by the study to estimate nucleated cell counts. Here immunoSEQ multiplex PCR was the method, and the copy in TCRdb shows in-frame clones only, minus some. V and J calls and clone size are copied from that table; D and trimming were computed from the DNA. This table has a few hundred thousand clones, more than 80% appearing once. Enrolment of Seattle patients took place during active infection, and they were followed longitudinally. This clone came up once. This same CDR3 is encoded by further DNA sequences in the sample.

The receptor was isolated from a woman under 40 with COVID-19, enrolled during active disease. This chain connects TRBV9 to TRBJ2-2; TRBD2 aligns across 7 bases. Sequencing was done on a sample of peripheral blood. The CDR3 DNA reads TGTGCCAGCAGCGTAGGCGGGGGCACCGGGGAGCTGTTTTTT. This gives the protein CASSVGGGTGELFF.